Listed below are T cell receptor beta chains from one sample, sequenced in a study of post-analysis software for immune sequencing data. Using its own MiXCR run on the PCR reads, TCRdb lists one record per CDR3 protein. The repertoire holds roughly 540,000 distinct CDR3 sequences, around a third seen once, with approximately 6% in the top ten. Sequenced sample: blood. These receptors were collected from a girl aged 2-17 years with multiple sclerosis. CDR3s include the opening cysteine and the closing phenylalanine or tryptophan. D genes are given only for firm matches. Clone size is given for some rows only: seen once, a few or many times, or a class if the clone is expanded.

>-|TRBJ2-1|TRBV11-2|TRBD2
CASSETPGGHEQFF
TGTGCCAGCAGCGAGACCCCGGGGGGACATGAGCAGTTCTTC
>-|TRBJ2-3|TRBV3-1|-
CASSHSVRVGSTDTQYF
TGTGCCAGCAGCCATTCCGTGAGGGTAGGCAGCACAGATACGCAGTATTTT
>-|TRBJ1-2|TRBV27|TRBD1
CASGTGVYGYTF
TGTGCCTCCGGGACAGGGGTATATGGCTACACCTTC
>-|TRBJ1-3|TRBV18|-
CASSPMDVDSGNTIYF
TGTGCCAGCTCACCCATGGACGTAGACTCTGGAAACACCATATATTTT
>few|TRBJ1-5|TRBV6-1|TRBD1
CASTFPRTGMNQPQHF
TGTGCCAGCACTTTCCCAAGGACAGGGATGAATCAGCCCCAGCATTTT
>-|TRBJ2-7|TRBV2|-
CASSPIERATYEQYF
TGTGCCAGCAGCCCGATTGAGCGTGCTACCTACGAGCAGTACTTC
>-|TRBJ1-1|TRBV10-3|-
CAISEGGGHTEAFF
TGTGCCATCAGCGAAGGTGGGGGGCACACTGAAGCTTTCTTT
>few|TRBJ2-5|TRBV9|-
CASSVGNGGYQETQYF
TGTGCCAGCAGCGTAGGCAACGGGGGTTATCAAGAGACCCAGTACTTC
>-|TRBJ2-5|TRBV7-2|-
CASSLAVSLETQYF
TGTGCCAGCAGCTTAGCAGTCAGCTTAGAGACCCAGTACTTC
>-|TRBJ1-2|TRBV20-1|TRBD1
CSAKQGTYGYTF
TGCAGTGCTAAACAGGGGACCTATGGCTACACCTTC
>-|TRBJ1-1|TRBV6-1|-
CASREGLWTEAFF
TGTGCCAGCAGGGAAGGCTTATGGACTGAAGCTTTCTTT
>-|TRBJ2-7|TRBV12-3/TRBV12-4|TRBD2
CASSLAVASGGNEQYF
TGTGCCAGCAGTTTAGCGGTGGCTAGCGGAGGGAACGAGCAGTACTTC
>-|TRBJ1-5|TRBV20-1|-
CSAREGTANQPQHF
TGCAGTGCTAGAGAAGGGACGGCAAATCAGCCCCAGCATTTT
>-|TRBJ2-3|TRBV7-6|-
CASSAPEGAQYF
TGTGCCAGCAGCGCCCCTGAAGGGGCGCAGTATTTT
>few|TRBJ1-5|TRBV18|-
CASTVQRCEFNQPQHF
TGTGCCAGCACGGTTCAAAGATGCGAATTCAATCAGCCCCAGCATTTT
>-|TRBJ1-1|TRBV4-1|-
CASSPGGRGKMNTEAFF
TGCGCCAGCAGCCCCGGAGGGCGAGGCAAGATGAACACTGAAGCTTTCTTT
>-|TRBJ2-3|TRBV20-1|TRBD2
CSANAGGRDTQYF
TGCAGTGCCAACGCGGGGGGGCGAGATACGCAGTATTTT
>few|TRBJ1-4|TRBV19|-
CASSMGNEKLFF
TGTGCCAGTAGTATGGGGAATGAAAAACTGTTTTTT
>-|TRBJ2-5|TRBV3-1|-
CASSHRGLKETQYF
TGTGCCAGCAGCCACAGGGGACTCAAAGAGACCCAGTACTTC
>-|TRBJ2-5|TRBV3-1|-
CASSQDGQGGQETQYF
TGTGCCAGCAGCCAAGATGGTCAGGGGGGACAAGAGACCCAGTACTTC
>-|TRBJ2-7|TRBV6-5|-
CASSAGGREQYF
TGTGCCAGCAGCGCCGGGGGTCGCGAGCAGTACTTC
>-|TRBJ2-5|TRBV5-1|TRBD1
CASSLGNADRDEGTQYF
TGCGCCAGCAGCTTGGGTAATGCGGACAGGGATGAAGGGACCCAGTACTTC
>-|TRBJ2-6|TRBV19|-
CASSIPGRQGTGANALTF
TGTGCCAGTAGTATTCCGGGACGTCAAGGAACTGGGGCCAACGCCCTGACTTTC
>-|TRBJ2-7|TRBV12-3/TRBV12-4|-
CASSLRGARSEQYF
TGTGCCAGCAGTTTGAGAGGGGCGCGGTCCGAGCAGTACTTC
>few|TRBJ1-5|TRBV20-1|TRBD1
CSAGTGTGLNQPQHF
TGCAGTGCTGGTACCGGGACAGGGTTAAATCAGCCCCAGCATTTT
>few|TRBJ2-5|TRBV28|-
CASSLLGGAETQYF
TGTGCCAGCAGTTTACTAGGAGGGGCGGAGACCCAGTACTTC
>-|TRBJ1-4|TRBV6-6|-
CASRGGRVREKLFF
TGTGCCAGCCGGGGGGGCAGGGTTCGTGAAAAACTGTTTTTT
>-|TRBJ2-5|TRBV6-1|-
CASSVWAQRGQETQYF
TGTGCCAGCAGTGTGTGGGCCCAAAGGGGCCAAGAGACCCAGTACTTC
>few|TRBJ1-4|TRBV2|-
CASSDDLESEKLFF
TGTGCCAGCAGTGATGACCTGGAGAGCGAAAAACTGTTTTTT
>-|TRBJ1-1|TRBV27|-
CASSPLRGAGTEAFF
TGTGCCAGCAGTCCTCTCCGGGGGGCGGGTACTGAAGCTTTCTTT
>-|TRBJ2-3|TRBV10-3|-
CAISEGKSTDTQYF
TGTGCCATCAGTGAGGGGAAGAGCACAGATACGCAGTATTTT
>-|TRBJ2-3|TRBV12-3/TRBV12-4|-
CASSLMQGDTQYF
TGTGCCAGCAGTTTAATGCAGGGAGATACGCAGTATTTT
>-|TRBJ2-5|TRBV7-9|TRBD2
CASSLAGPSGAETQYF
TGTGCCAGCAGCTTAGCGGGGCCTAGCGGGGCAGAGACCCAGTACTTC
>-|TRBJ2-3|TRBV6-5|TRBD1
CATTGTGFTTQYF
TGTGCCACCACCGGGACAGGGTTTACTACGCAGTATTTT
>-|TRBJ1-4|TRBV6-5|-
CASSRDSGFNEKLFF
TGTGCCAGCAGCCGAGACAGCGGCTTTAATGAAAAACTGTTTTTT
>-|TRBJ2-6|TRBV7-2|-
CASSLVGYSSGANVLTF
TGTGCCAGCAGCTTGGTAGGGTATAGCTCTGGGGCCAACGTCCTGACTTTC
>many|TRBJ2-5|TRBV29-1|TRBD1
CSVLQGAGETQYF
TGCAGCGTGTTACAGGGGGCTGGGGAGACCCAGTACTTC
>few|TRBJ2-3|TRBV12-3/TRBV12-4|-
CASSNDKAGWGTDTQYF
TGTGCCAGCAGTAACGATAAAGCAGGATGGGGCACAGATACGCAGTATTTT
>few|TRBJ1-6|TRBV20-1|-
CSARRAGNSPLHF
TGCAGTGCTAGAAGGGCAGGGAATTCACCCCTCCACTTT
>-|TRBJ1-1|TRBV14|-
CASSQVHLNTEAFF
TGTGCCAGCAGCCAAGTACATTTGAACACTGAAGCTTTCTTT